The 5 T cell receptor beta chains given below trace back to one sample, sequenced in a study of CD8+CD57+ T cells in acquired aplastic anemia. Investigators profiled TCR beta VDJ and CDR3 from genomic DNA template. One entry per CDR3 protein, called by TCRdb with MiXCR from the reads. The sample lists some 180,000 distinct CDR3 sequences, less than 55% occurring once. The sequenced sample consisted of sorted CD4+, CD8+, or CD8+CD57+ T cells (not recorded which) from PBMCs. All receptors come from a human donor in good health.

This clonotype was found a few times. The chain's CDR3 is CASSGLAGGANIQYF. Written as DNA, the CDR3 is TGTGCCAGCAGTGGGCTAGCGGGAGGAGCGAACATTCAGTACTTC. The chain is built from TRBV2 and TRBJ2-4, with 11 bases matching TRBD2. J lost 7 bases, V lost 4 bases, and 6 bases had no gene match. Germline values: CDR1 SNHLY, CDR2 FYNNEI. CDR3 size: 15 residues.

This clonotype was counted at least ten times. V usage is TRBV19 and J usage is TRBJ2-1; 7 bases match TRBD2. With 2 bases clipped from V and 2 bases from J, the junction kept 6 bases outside the gene matches. Per germline, CDR1 LNHDA and CDR2 SQIVND (reference sequence). The length of the CDR3 is 16 residues. The CDR3 loop reads CASSISGNRPYNEQFF. Here the CDR3 DNA reads TGTGCCAGTAGTATAAGCGGGAACCGCCCCTACAATGAGCAGTTCTTC.

In this sample, this clonotype turned up a few times. The genes are TRBV20-1 and TRBJ2-5; D tentatively fits TRBD1 or TRBD2 (5 bases each). Germline V gene sequence: CDR1 DFQATT, CDR2 SNEGSKA (reference sequence). The CDR3 consists of 13 residues. Trimming cost V 0 bases and J 6 bases, with 11 bases left between them. The CDR3: CSARDMGEQTQYF. The CDR3 nucleotides read TGCAGTGCTAGAGATATGGGGGAACAGACCCAGTACTTC.

Ten or more counts support this clonotype. This rearrangement joins TRBV19 to TRBJ2-3, with 7 positions matching TRBD1. The germline V gene encodes CDR1 LNHDA and CDR2 SQIVND (reference sequence). Trimming removed 9 bases from V and 0 bases from J; junction bases left unmatched: 9. CDR3 length: 15 residues. Here the CDR3 reads CASRPGQLSTDTQYF. CDR3 nucleotide sequence: TGTGCCAGCAGGCCGGGACAGCTAAGCACAGATACGCAGTATTTT.

Many counts were recorded for this clonotype. The rearrangement joins TRBV6-1 to TRBJ1-2, with 8 bases fitting TRBD1. The germline CDR1 and CDR2 sequences are MNHNS and SASEGT. The V gene end was trimmed by 6 bases and the J gene end by 0 bases; junction bases not matched to a gene: 6. The CDR3 has 15 residues. The CDR3 DNA is TGTGCCAGCAGGAACGGACAGGGTTCTAACTATGGCTACACCTTC. Its protein is CASRNGQGSNYGYTF.